This T cell receptor (beta chain) was found in a study of T cell changes during pregnancy in multiple sclerosis. The CDR3 is 13 amino acids. Per the germline V gene, CDR1 is MNHEY and CDR2 is SMNVEV (reference sequence). V gave up 6 bases and J gave up 6 bases; unmatched junction bases: 1. Sequencing was performed with immunoSEQ multiplex PCR; in TCRdb, only in-frame clones are kept and a portion is missing. The sample has roughly 99,000 clones; roughly 90% are singletons. The V call is TRBV27, the J call TRBJ2-2; 10 bases are shared with TRBD2. The source was peripheral blood, collected in the third trimester of pregnancy. This receptor was taken from a female donor in good health, enrolled as a control in a pregnancy study. This CDR3 is CASSGLAAGELFF. CDR3 sequence (DNA): TGTGCCAGCAGCGGACTAGCGGCCGGGGAGCTGTTTTTT.